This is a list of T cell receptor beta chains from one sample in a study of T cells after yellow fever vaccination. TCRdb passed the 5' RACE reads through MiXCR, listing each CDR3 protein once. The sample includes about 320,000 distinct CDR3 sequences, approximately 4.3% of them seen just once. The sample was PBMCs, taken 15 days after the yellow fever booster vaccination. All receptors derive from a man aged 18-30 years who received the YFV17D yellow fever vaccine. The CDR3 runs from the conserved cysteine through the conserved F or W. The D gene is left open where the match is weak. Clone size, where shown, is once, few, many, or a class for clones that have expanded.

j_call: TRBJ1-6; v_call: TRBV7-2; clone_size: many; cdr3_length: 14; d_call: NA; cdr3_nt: TGTGCCAGCAGCTTATTCCCCAGGGACTCACCCCTCCACTTT; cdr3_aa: CASSLFPRDSPLHF
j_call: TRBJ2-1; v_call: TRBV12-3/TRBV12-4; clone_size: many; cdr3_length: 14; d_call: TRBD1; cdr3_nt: TGTGCCAGCGGCCGGGACAGGGGGCTCAATGAGCAGTTCTTC; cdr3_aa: CASGRDRGLNEQFF
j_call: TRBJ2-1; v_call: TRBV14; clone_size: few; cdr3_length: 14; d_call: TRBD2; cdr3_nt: TGTGCCAGCAGCCTTCGGGGGGGGCCCGGGGAGCAGTTCTTC; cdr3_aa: CASSLRGGPGEQFF
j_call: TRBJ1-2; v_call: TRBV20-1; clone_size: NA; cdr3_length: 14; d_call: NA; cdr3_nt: TGCAGTGCCCCCGCGAGGGACGTCTTCTATGGCTACACCTTC; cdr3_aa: CSAPARDVFYGYTF
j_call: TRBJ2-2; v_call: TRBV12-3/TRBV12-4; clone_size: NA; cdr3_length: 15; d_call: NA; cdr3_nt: TGTGCCAGCAGGCAACCGGAACTAAACACCGGGGAGCTGTTTTTT; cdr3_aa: CASRQPELNTGELFF
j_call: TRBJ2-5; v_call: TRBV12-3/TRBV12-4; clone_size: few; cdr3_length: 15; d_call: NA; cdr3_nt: TGTGCCAGCAGTTTGGGCTCCTGGGGACAAGAGACCCAGTACTTC; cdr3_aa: CASSLGSWGQETQYF
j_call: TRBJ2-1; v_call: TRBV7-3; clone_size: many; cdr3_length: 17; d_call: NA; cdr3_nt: TGTGCCAGCAGCCCTCGGTTGGCGGGGGCCTACCTGAATGAGCAGTTCTTC; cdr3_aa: CASSPRLAGAYLNEQFF
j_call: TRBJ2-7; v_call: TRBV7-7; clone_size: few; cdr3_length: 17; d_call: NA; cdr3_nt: TGTGCCAGCAGCTTAGAGGGGCTATTTCGAAAGAACTACGAGCAGTACTTC; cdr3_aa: CASSLEGLFRKNYEQYF
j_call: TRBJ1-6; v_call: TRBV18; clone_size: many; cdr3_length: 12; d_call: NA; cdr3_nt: TGTGCCAGCTCGGACAGATATTCACCCCTCCACTTT; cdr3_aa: CASSDRYSPLHF
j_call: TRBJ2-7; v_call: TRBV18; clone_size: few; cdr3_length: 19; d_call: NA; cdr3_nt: TGTGCCAGCTCACCACTCCAGAGACAGATAGGCAGGGAGACCTACGAGCAGTACTTC; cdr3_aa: CASSPLQRQIGRETYEQYF
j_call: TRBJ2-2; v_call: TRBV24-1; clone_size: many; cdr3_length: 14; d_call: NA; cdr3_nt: TGTGCCACCAGTGGCTTGGCGAACACCGGGGAGCTGTTTTTT; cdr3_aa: CATSGLANTGELFF
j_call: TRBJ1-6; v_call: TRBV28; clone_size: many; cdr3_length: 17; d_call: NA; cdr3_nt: TGTGCCAGCAGTTTTGGTGTTGGTAGGGGCAGTACATCACCCCTCCACTTT; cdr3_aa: CASSFGVGRGSTSPLHF
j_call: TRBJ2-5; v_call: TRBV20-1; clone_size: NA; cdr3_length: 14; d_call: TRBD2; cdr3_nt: TGCAGTGTCCTTAGCGGGGGTAACGGAGAGACCCAGTACTTC; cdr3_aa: CSVLSGGNGETQYF
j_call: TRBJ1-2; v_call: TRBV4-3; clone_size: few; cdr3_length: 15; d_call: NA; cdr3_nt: TGCGCCAGCAGCCAAGATGGGAAGGTGAAATATGGCTACACCTTC; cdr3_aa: CASSQDGKVKYGYTF
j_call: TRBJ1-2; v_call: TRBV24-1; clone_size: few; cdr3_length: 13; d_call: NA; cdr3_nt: TGTGCCACCAGTGATTTCGGTGGCGGGGGCTACACCTTC; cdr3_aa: CATSDFGGGGYTF
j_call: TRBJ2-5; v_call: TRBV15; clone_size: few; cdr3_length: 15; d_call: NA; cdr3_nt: TGTGCCACCAGCAGGAGTAAGACTCTGAGAGAGACCCAGTACTTC; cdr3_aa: CATSRSKTLRETQYF
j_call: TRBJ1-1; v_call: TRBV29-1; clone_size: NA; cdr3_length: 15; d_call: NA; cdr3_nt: TGCAGCACTCAAAAGGATTCAGGGGCGAACACTGAAGCTTTCTTT; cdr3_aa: CSTQKDSGANTEAFF
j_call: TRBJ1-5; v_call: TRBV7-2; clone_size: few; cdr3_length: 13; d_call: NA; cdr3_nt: TGTGCCAGCAGCCCCATGCGGGCTCAGCCCCAGCATTTT; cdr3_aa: CASSPMRAQPQHF
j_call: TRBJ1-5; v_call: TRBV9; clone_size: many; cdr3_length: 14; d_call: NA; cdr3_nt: TGTGCCAGCAGCGTGGCCGGATTGAATCAGCCCCAGCATTTT; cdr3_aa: CASSVAGLNQPQHF
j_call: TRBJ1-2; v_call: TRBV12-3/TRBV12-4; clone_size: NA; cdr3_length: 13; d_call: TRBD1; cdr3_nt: TGTGCCAGCAGATTGGGACAGTCTTTCGGCTACACCTTC; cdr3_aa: CASRLGQSFGYTF
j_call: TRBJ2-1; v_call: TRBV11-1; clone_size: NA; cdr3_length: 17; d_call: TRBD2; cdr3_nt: TGTGCCAGCAGCACAGGACTAGCGGGGGGGCATTTAGATGAGCAGTTCTTC; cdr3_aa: CASSTGLAGGHLDEQFF
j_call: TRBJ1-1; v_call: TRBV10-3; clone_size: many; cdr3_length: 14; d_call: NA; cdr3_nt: TGTGCCATCAGTGGACGTAGAATGAACACTGAAGCTTTCTTT; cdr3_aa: CAISGRRMNTEAFF
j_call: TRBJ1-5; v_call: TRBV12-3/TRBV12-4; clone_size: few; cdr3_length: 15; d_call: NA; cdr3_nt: TGTGCCAGCAGTTTAGAGGATTTTAGCAATCAGCCCCAGCATTTT; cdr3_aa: CASSLEDFSNQPQHF
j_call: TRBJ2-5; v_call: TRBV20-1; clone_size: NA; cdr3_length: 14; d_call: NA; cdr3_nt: TGCAGTGCTAGTCCCTTTCTGAGACAAGAGACCCAGTACTTC; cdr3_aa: CSASPFLRQETQYF
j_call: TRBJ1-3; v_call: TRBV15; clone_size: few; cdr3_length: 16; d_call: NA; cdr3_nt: TGTGCCACCAGCGGTCGTAAGGGCATGGATGGAAACACCATATATTTT; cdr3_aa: CATSGRKGMDGNTIYF
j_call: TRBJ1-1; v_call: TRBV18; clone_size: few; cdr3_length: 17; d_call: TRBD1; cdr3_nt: TGTGCCAGCTCATCCATTAAACAGGGGGCTCGTTACACTGAAGCTTTCTTT; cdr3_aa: CASSSIKQGARYTEAFF
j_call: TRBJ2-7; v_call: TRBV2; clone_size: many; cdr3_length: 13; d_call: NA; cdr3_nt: TGTGCCAGCAGGGGTCAGGGGCCCTACGAGCAGTACTTC; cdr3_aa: CASRGQGPYEQYF
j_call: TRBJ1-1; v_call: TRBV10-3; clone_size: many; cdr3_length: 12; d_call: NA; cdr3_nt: TGTGCCATCAGTGACCTCAACACTGAAGCTTTCTTT; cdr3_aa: CAISDLNTEAFF
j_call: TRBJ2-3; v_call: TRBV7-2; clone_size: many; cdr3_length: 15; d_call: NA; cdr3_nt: TGTGCCAGCAGCTTTAAGGGCCTTAGGACAGATACGCAGTATTTT; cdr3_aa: CASSFKGLRTDTQYF
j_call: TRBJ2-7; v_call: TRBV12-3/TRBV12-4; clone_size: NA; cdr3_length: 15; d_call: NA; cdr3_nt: TGTGCCAGCAGTCGTCTCAGGGGCATGTCCTACGAGCAGTACTTC; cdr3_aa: CASSRLRGMSYEQYF
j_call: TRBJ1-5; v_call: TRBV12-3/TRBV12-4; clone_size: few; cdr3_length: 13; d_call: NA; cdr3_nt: TGTGCCAGCACCTCGGGGGAGTTTCAGCCCCAGCATTTT; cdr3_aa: CASTSGEFQPQHF
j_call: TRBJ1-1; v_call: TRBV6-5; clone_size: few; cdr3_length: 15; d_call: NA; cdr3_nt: TGTGCCAGCAGTTACTCACGAATTATGAACACTGAAGCTTTCTTT; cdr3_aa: CASSYSRIMNTEAFF
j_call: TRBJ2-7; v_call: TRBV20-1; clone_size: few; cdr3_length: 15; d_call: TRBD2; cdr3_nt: TGCAGTGCTAGAGCAGGGAGCGGGGGGGCATACGAGCAGTACTTC; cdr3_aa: CSARAGSGGAYEQYF
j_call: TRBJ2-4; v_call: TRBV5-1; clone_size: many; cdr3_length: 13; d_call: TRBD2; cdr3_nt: TGCGCCAGCAGCCTCCGGGGGGTAAACATTCAGTACTTC; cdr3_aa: CASSLRGVNIQYF
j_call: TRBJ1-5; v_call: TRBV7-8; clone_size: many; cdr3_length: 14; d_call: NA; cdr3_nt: TGTGCCAGCAGCTTAGGTGGAGGGTTTGAGCCCCAGCATTTT; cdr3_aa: CASSLGGGFEPQHF
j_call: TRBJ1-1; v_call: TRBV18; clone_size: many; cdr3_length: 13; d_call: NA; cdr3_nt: TGTGCCAGCTCGGAGGGAATGAACACTGAAGCTTTCTTT; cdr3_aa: CASSEGMNTEAFF
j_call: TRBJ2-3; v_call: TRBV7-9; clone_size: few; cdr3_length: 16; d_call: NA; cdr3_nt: TGTGCCAGCAGATTTACGTACAGGGTGAGGTCAGATACGCAGTATTTT; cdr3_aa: CASRFTYRVRSDTQYF
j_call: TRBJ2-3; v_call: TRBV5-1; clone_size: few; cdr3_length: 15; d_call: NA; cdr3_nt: TGCGCCAGCAGCGGGGGACTCCTAGTATGGGATACGCAGTATTTT; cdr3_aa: CASSGGLLVWDTQYF
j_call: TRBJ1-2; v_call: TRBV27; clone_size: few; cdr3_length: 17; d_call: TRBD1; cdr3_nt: TGTGCCAGCAGTTTCTTCCCCGGGACAGCTACTAACTATGGCTACACCTTC; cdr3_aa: CASSFFPGTATNYGYTF
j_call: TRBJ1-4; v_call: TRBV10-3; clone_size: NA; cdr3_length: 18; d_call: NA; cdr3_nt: TGTGCCATCAGTGAGCGAGGGGTTGGGGACGGAGATAATGAAAAACTGTTTTTT; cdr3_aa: CAISERGVGDGDNEKLFF
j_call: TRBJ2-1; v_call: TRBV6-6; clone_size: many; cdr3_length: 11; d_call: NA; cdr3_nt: TGTGCCAGCAGTCCGAAGAATGAGCAGTTCTTC; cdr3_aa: CASSPKNEQFF
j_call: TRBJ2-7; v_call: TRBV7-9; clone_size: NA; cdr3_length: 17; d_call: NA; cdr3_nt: TGTGCCAGCAGCTTAAGTTCCTTCCCGGGACGGATCTACGAGCAGTACTTC; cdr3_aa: CASSLSSFPGRIYEQYF
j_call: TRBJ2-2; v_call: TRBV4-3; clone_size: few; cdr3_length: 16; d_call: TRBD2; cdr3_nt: TGCGCCAGCAGCACCCGGACTAGCGGGGACACCGGGGAGCTGTTTTTT; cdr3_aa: CASSTRTSGDTGELFF